This TCR beta chain was documented in a study of OX40 agonist ivuxolimab in advanced cancers. Whole-study findings and limits: Some nonresponders also had low normalized T-cell clonal expansion. Relative to CD4+, CD8+ T cells held more expanded clones on average.

The germline gives CDR1 SQVTM, CDR2 ANQGSEA. The CDR3 length is 13 residues. Losses at the gene ends were 6 bases for V and 5 bases for J; bases not matched to a gene: 9. Of note for this clone: The antigen is not known.

Assay used: immunoSEQ multiplex PCR; TCRdb lists only in-frame clones, some missing. The table has nearly 60,000 clones, over 70% seen once. Systemic immunosuppression or autoimmune disease history was grounds to exclude patients. The investigators sampled blood at baseline, at cycle 4 day 1, and at cycle 7 day 1. The chain combines TRBV29-1 with TRBJ1-2, with 7 bases that match TRBD1. Source: CD4+ or CD8+ T cells sorted from blood, taken in a trial of the OX40 agonist ivuxolimab. The receptor was isolated from an adult with an advanced solid tumor such as melanoma, head and neck, liver or kidney cancer. The CDR3 loop reads CSVTGTESYGYTF. The CDR3 bases are TGCAGCGTAACCGGGACAGAGAGTTATGGCTACACCTTC.